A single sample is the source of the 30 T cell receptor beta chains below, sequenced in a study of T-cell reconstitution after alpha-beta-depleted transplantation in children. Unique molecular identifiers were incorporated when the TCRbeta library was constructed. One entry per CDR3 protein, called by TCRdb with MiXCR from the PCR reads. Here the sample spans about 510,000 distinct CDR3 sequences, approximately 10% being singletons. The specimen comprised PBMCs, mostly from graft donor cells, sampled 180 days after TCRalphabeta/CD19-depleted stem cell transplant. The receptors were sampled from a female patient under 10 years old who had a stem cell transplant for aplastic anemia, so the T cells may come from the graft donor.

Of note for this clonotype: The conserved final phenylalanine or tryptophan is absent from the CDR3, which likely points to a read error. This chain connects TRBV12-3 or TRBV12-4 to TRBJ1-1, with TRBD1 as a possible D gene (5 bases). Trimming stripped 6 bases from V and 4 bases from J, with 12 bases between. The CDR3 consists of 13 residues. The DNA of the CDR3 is TGTGCCAGCAGGGGGCCGGGGAGCACTGAAGCTTTCCTT. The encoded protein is CASRGPGSTEAFL.

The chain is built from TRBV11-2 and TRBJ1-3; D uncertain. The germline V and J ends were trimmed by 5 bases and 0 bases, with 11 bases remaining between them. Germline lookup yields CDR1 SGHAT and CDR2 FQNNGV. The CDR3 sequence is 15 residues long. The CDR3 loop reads CASSPHNPSGNTIYF. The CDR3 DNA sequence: TGTGCCAGCAGCCCCCACAACCCCTCTGGAAACACCATATATTTT.

CDR3 protein: CANPRVAREGLNEQFF. Written as DNA, the CDR3 is TGTGCCAACCCTCGGGTAGCGCGGGAGGGCCTCAATGAGCAGTTCTTC. The J gene is TRBJ2-1, the V gene TRBV14; TRBD2 agrees at 9 bases. CDR1 and CDR2 from the germline V gene are SGHDN and FVKESK. The CDR3 extends over 16 amino acids. V dropped 10 bases and J dropped 6; count of bases not matched to a gene: 16.

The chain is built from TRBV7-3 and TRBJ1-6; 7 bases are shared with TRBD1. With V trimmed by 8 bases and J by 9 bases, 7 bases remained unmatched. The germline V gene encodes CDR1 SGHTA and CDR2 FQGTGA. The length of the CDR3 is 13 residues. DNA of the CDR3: TGTGCCAGCTCCCAGGGGGGGCGTTCACCCCTCCACTTT. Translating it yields CASSQGGRSPLHF.

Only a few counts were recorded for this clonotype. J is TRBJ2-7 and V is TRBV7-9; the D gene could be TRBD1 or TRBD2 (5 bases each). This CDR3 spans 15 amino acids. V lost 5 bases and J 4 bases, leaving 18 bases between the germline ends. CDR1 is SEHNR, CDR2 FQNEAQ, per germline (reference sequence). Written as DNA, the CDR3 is TGTGCCAGCAGCCGTGGGACGGCTGCCGGTTACGAGCAGTACTTC. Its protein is CASSRGTAAGYEQYF.

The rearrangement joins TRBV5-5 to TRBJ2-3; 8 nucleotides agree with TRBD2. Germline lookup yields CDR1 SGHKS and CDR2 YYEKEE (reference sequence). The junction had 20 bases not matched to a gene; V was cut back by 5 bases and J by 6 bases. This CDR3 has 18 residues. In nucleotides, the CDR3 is TGTGCCAGCAGTTCGGTTGGGGCTAGCGGGTCGAATTCGGATACGCAGTATTTT. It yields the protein CASSSVGASGSNSDTQYF.

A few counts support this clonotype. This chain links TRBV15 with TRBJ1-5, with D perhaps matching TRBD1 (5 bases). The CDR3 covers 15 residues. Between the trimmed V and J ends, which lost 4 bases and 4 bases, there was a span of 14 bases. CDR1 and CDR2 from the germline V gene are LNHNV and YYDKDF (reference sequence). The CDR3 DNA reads TGTGCCACCAGCACCAAGGGGCCGTATAATCAGCCCCAGCATTTT. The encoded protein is CATSTKGPYNQPQHF.

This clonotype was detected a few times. The CDR3 spells CASSVGSMTSGIYYEQYF. In DNA form, the CDR3 reads TGTGCCAGCAGCGTAGGCTCAATGACTAGCGGGATTTATTACGAGCAGTACTTC. The rearrangement joins TRBV9 to TRBJ2-7; 11 nucleotides align to TRBD2. The CDR3 contains 18 residues. CDR1 and CDR2 (germline): SGDLS, YYNGEE. After removal of 0 bases from V and 4 bases from J, the junction contained 12 bases not matched to a gene.

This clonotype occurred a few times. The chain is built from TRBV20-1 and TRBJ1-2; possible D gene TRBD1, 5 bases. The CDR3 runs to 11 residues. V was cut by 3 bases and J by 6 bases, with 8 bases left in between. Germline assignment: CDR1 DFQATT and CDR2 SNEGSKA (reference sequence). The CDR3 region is CSARDIHGYTF. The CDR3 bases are TGCAGTGCTAGGGACATCCATGGCTACACCTTC.

The CDR3 nucleotides read TGCGCCAGCAGCCAAGGGGGGAGGGCCTACAATGAGCAGTTCTTC. Amino acids: CASSQGGRAYNEQFF. V is TRBV4-1 and J is TRBJ2-1; 7 nucleotides line up with TRBD2. V lost 1 base to trimming and J lost 2 bases; unmatched junction nucleotides: 2. The CDR3 length is 15 residues. Looked up from germline, CDR1 is MGHRA and CDR2 is YSYEKL.

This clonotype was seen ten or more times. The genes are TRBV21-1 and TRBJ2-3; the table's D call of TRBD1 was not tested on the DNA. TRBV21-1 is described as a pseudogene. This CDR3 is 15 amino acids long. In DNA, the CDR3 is TGTGCCAGCATTCAAGGGGACAGCGATTTGAGTACGCAGTATTTT. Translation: CASIQGDSDLSTQYF.

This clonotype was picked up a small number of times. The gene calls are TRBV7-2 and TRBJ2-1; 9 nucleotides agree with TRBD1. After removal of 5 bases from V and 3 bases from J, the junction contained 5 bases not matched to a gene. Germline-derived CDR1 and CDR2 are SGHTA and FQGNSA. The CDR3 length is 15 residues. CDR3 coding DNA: TGTGCCAGCAGCATTGGACAGGGGCGCTACAATGAGCAGTTCTTC. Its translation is CASSIGQGRYNEQFF. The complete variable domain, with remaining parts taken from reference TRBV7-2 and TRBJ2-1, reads GAGVSQSPSNKVTEKGKDVELRCDPISGHTALYWYRQSLGQGLEFLIYFQGNSAPDKSGLPSDRFSAERTGGSVSTLTIQRTQQEDSAVYLCASSIGQGRYNEQFFGPGTRLTVL.

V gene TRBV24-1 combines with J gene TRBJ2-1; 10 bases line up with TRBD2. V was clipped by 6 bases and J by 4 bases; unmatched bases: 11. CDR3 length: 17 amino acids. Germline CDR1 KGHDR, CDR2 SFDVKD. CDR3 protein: CATSTSRELAGYNEQFF. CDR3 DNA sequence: TGTGCCACCAGTACGTCCCGGGAACTAGCGGGGTACAATGAGCAGTTCTTC.

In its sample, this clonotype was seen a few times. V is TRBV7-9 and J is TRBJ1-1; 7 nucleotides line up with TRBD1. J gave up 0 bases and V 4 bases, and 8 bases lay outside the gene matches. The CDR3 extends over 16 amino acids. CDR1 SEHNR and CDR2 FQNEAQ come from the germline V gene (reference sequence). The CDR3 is CASSSPRGQLNTEAFF. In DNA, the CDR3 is TGTGCCAGCAGCTCCCCGCGGGGACAGTTGAACACTGAAGCTTTCTTT.

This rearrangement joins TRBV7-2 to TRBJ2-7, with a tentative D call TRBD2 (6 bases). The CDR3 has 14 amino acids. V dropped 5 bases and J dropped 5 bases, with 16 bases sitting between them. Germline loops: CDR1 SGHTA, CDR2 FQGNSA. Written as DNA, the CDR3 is TGTGCCAGCAGCCCCTACGGGAGTGAGAACGAGCAGTACTTC. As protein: CASSPYGSENEQYF.

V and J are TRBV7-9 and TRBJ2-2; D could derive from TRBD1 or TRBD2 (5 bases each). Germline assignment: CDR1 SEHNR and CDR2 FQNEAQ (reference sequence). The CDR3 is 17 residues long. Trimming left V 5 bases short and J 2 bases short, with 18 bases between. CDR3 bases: TGTGCCAGCAGCCCGAGGGACCCTTCGCTTAACACCGGGGAGCTGTTTTTT. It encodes CASSPRDPSLNTGELFF.

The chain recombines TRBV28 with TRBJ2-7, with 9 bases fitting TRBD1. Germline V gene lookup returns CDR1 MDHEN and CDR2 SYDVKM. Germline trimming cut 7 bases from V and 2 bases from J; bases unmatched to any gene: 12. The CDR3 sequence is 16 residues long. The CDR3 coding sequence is TGTGCCAGCAACTTTAGTCCGGGACAGGGTACCTACGAGCAGTACTTC. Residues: CASNFSPGQGTYEQYF.

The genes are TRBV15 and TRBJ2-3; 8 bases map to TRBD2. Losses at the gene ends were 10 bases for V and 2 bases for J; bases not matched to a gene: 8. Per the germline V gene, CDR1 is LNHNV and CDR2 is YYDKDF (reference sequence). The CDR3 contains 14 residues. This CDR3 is CAIGGAGVTDTQYF. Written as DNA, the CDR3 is TGTGCCATCGGGGGGGCAGGGGTCACAGATACGCAGTATTTT.

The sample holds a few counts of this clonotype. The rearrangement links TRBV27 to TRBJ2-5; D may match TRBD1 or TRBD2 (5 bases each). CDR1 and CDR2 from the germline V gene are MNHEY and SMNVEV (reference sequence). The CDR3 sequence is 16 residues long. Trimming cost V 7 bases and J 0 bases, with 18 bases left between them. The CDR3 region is CASKDGKRGYQETQYF. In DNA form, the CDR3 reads TGTGCCAGCAAAGATGGGAAGAGGGGTTACCAAGAGACCCAGTACTTC.

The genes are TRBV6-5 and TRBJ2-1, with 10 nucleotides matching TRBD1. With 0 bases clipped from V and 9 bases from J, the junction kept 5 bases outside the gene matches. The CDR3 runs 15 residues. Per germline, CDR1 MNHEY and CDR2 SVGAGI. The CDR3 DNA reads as TGTGCCAGCAGTTACTCGGGACAGGGGCACGTTGAGCAGTTCTTC. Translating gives CASSYSGQGHVEQFF.

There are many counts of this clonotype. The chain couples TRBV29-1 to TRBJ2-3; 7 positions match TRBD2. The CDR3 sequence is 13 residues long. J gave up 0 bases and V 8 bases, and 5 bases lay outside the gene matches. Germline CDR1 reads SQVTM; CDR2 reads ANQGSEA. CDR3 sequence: CSRLAPSTDTQYF. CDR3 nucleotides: TGCAGCCGACTAGCCCCTAGCACAGATACGCAGTATTTT.

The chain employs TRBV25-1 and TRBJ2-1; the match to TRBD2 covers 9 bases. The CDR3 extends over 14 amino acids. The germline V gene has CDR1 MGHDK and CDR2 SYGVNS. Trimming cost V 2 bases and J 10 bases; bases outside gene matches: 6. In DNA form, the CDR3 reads TGTGCCAGCAGTGAAGCGGGAGGGCGGTGGGAGCAGTTCTTC. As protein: CASSEAGGRWEQFF.

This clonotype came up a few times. In DNA form, the CDR3 reads TGTGCCAGCAGTCAACGATGGGACTACGAGCAGTACTTC. This sequence encodes CASSQRWDYEQYF. The genes are TRBV6-6 and TRBJ2-7; D gene unclear. Germline V gives CDR1 MNHNY, CDR2 SVGAGI (reference sequence). The CDR3 has 13 residues. Trimming stripped 5 bases from V and 3 bases from J, with 11 bases between.

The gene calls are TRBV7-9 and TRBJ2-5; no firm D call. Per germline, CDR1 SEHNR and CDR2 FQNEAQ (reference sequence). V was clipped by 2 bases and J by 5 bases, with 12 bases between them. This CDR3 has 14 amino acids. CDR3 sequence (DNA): TGTGCCAGCAGCTTAATCCGGGCCGGGGAGACCCAGTACTTC. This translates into CASSLIRAGETQYF. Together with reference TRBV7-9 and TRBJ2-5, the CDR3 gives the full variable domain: DTGVSQNPRHKITKRGQNVTFRCDPISEHNRLYWYRQTLGQGPEFLTYFQNEAQLEKSRLLSDRFSAERPKGSFSTLEIQRTEQGDSAMYLCASSLIRAGETQYFGPGTRLLVL.

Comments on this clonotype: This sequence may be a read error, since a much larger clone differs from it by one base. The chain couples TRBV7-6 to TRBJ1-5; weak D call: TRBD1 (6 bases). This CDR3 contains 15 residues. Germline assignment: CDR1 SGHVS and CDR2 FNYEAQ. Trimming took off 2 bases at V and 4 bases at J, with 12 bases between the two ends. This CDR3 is CASSLTVGANQPQHF. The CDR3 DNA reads TGTGCCAGCAGCTTAACAGTGGGGGCTAATCAGCCCCAGCATTTT.

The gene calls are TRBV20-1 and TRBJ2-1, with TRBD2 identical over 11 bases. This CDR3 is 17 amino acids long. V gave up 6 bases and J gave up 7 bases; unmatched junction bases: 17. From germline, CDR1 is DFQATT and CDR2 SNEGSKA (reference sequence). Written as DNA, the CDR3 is TGCAGTGCCCAACGGACTAGCGGGTCTCCGTTAACGAATGAGCAGTTCTTC. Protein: CSAQRTSGSPLTNEQFF.

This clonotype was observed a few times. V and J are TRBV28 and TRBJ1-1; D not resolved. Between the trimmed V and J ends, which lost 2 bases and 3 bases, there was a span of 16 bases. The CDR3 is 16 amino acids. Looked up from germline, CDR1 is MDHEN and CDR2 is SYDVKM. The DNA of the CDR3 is TGTGCCAGCAGTTTAAGGGAAAGAGCCCTTTACACTGAAGCTTTCTTT. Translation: CASSLRERALYTEAFF.

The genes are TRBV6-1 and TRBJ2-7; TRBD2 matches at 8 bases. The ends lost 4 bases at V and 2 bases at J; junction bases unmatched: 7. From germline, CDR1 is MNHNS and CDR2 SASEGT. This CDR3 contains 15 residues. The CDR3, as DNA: TGTGCCAGCAGTGCCCTAGCGGGCGGTGCCTACGAGCAGTACGTC. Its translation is CASSALAGGAYEQYV.

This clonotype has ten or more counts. The CDR3 reads CASSILTGHLEAFF. CDR3 bases: TGTGCCAGCAGTATCCTCACGGGACACCTTGAAGCTTTCTTT. The chain joins TRBV28 to TRBJ1-1; the D gene is possibly TRBD1 (6 bases). CDR1 and CDR2 (germline): MDHEN, SYDVKM. CDR3 length: 14 residues. Trimming cost V 5 bases and J 7 bases, with 17 bases left between them.

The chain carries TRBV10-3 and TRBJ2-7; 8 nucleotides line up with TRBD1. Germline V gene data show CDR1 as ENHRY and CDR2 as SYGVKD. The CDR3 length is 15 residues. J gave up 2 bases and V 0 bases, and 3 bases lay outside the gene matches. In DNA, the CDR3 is TGTGCCATCAGTGAGTCTCGGACAGGGACCTACGAGCAGTACTTC. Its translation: CAISESRTGTYEQYF.